The clone carrying this T cell receptor (beta chain) occurred a few times. Its antigen is still unknown. The data originate from a study of cytomegalovirus exposure and HLA in healthy donors. Study-level results: Researchers counted around 160 TCR beta chains as cytomegalovirus-associated.

60 Vbeta and 13 Jbeta primers were used in PCR. The method was immunoSEQ multiplex PCR; TCRdb's version includes in-frame clones alone and lacks a portion of them. Here the sample spans approximately 140,000 clones, just under 80% being singletons. At sampling all donors were nominally healthy, likely with unrecorded immune exposures. V lost 1 base and J lost 6, with 9 bases in between. The CDR3 extends over 13 amino acids. Germline CDR1 and CDR2: SGHTA and FQGNSA. The source is a middle-aged woman in good health and CMV-seronegative. Input material: PBMCs. The chain links TRBV7-2 to TRBJ1-1; a weak D match, TRBD1 (5 bases). The CDR3 region has the DNA TGTGCCAGCAGCTTAGGGGGCTTAGCTGAAGCTTTCTTT. Its protein is CASSLGGLAEAFF.